These 2 T cell receptor beta chains were sequenced from one sample in a study of blood T cell repertoires in COVID-19. Repertoires were generated with immunoSEQ multiplex PCR, while TCRdb's copy carries only in-frame clones and drops some. This table holds under 200,000 clones, 86% found once. The specimen was peripheral blood. Receptors originate from a man in his sixties or seventies with acute or convalescent COVID-19.

The sample holds one count of this clone. J is TRBJ2-1 and V is TRBV5-6; D is perhaps TRBD2 (6 bases). V shed 4 bases and J shed 8 bases, with 10 bases lying between them. CDR1 and CDR2 (germline): SGHDT, YYEEEE. The CDR3 has 12 amino acids. CDR3 loop: CASSRWRDEQFF. CDR3 DNA sequence: TGTGCCAGCAGCAGGTGGAGGGATGAGCAGTTCTTC.

The chain has TRBV9 and TRBJ2-7, with D possibly being TRBD1 (5 bases). With 1 base removed from V and 6 bases from J, the gap between germline ends came to 11 bases. The CDR3 extends over 13 amino acids. Looked up from germline, CDR1 is SGDLS and CDR2 is YYNGEE. CDR3 bases: TGTGCCAGCAGCGTAAGGGGTGATGGCGAGCAGTACTTC. Its protein is CASSVRGDGEQYF.